This TCR beta chain was recovered during a study of early T cells in non-severe SARS-CoV-2 infection. In its sample, this clonotype was seen many times. Its antigen is not identified. Study observations and caveats: There was a bias toward anti-spike CD8 responses in VDJdb matching, which missed private and CD4 specificities.

The CDR3 contains 14 residues. The V end was cut by 3 bases, the J end by 5 bases, with 12 bases between. The germline CDR1 and CDR2 sequences are WSHSY and SAAADI. TCRdb recomputed calls from the 5' RACE reads with MiXCR, one row per CDR3 protein. The table includes some 96,000 distinct CDR3 sequences, around 10% detected once. This receptor was identified in an adult who was a healthcare worker with PCR-confirmed SARS-CoV-2 infection or an uninfected control (not recorded which). This sample comprised whole blood, obtained at baseline. J is TRBJ2-3 and V is TRBV10-2; no clear D gene. The CDR3 DNA reads as TGCGCCAGCAGTGATTCCTTTCCCGAAGATACGCAGTATTTT. Its translation: CASSDSFPEDTQYF.